These 17 T cell receptor beta chains were all obtained from the same sample, sequenced in a study of blood T cell repertoires in COVID-19. The data were produced by immunoSEQ multiplex PCR, yet TCRdb's version contains in-frame clones alone and is incomplete. The sample has about 310,000 clones, 90% seen once. The sample consisted of peripheral blood. The receptors derive from a woman aged 40 to 50 with COVID-19, enrolled during active disease.

V usage is TRBV28 and J usage is TRBJ2-7, with a tentative D call TRBD2 (5 bases). This CDR3 has 15 amino acids. Germline CDR1 reads MDHEN; CDR2 reads SYDVKM. Trimming removed 6 bases at V and 0 bases at J, with 15 bases between. CDR3 sequence: CASRGLRASSYEQYF. DNA for the CDR3: TGTGCCAGCAGGGGATTGCGGGCTAGCTCCTACGAGCAGTACTTC.

CDR3 loop: CSVDHRFQETQYF. The DNA of the CDR3 is TGCAGCGTTGATCACAGATTCCAAGAGACCCAGTACTTC. The V gene is TRBV29-1, the J gene TRBJ2-5; D not resolved. Germline V gives CDR1 SQVTM, CDR2 ANQGSEA. The CDR3 is made up of 13 amino acids. With 3 bases removed from V and 1 base from J, the gap between germline ends came to 9 bases. The full variable domain, completed using reference TRBV29-1 and TRBJ2-5, is SAVISQKPSRDICQRGTSLTIQCQVDSQVTMMFWYRQQPGQSLTLIATANQGSEATYESGFVIDKFPISRPNLTFSTLTVSNMSPEDSSIYLCSVDHRFQETQYFGPGTRLLVL.

The chain is built from TRBV2 and TRBJ1-4, with D possibly matching TRBD1 (5 bases). The CDR3 loop spans 14 amino acids. V was trimmed by 9 bases and J by 7 bases, leaving 18 bases between them. From germline, CDR1 is SNHLY and CDR2 FYNNEI. The CDR3, as DNA: TGTGCCAGTGTATCAGGGCAAATAGGTGAAAAACTGTTTTTT. Amino acid sequence: CASVSGQIGEKLFF. The full variable domain, rest sourced from reference TRBV2 and TRBJ1-4, is EPEVTQTPSHQVTQMGQEVILRCVPISNHLYFYWYRQILGQKVEFLVSFYNNEISEKSEIFDDQFSVERPDGSNFTLKIRSTKLEDSAMYFCASVSGQIGEKLFFGSGTQLSVL.

The chain links TRBV5-4 to TRBJ2-3, with unresolved D. From germline, CDR1 is SGHNT and CDR2 YYREEE (reference sequence). The length of the CDR3 is 14 residues. Trimming pared 2 bases from V and 1 base from J, leaving 8 bases between. The CDR3 spells CASSFQRGTDTQYF. CDR3 DNA sequence: TGTGCCAGCAGCTTTCAAAGAGGCACAGATACGCAGTATTTT.

The chain employs TRBV30 and TRBJ1-1, with D perhaps matching TRBD1 (5 bases). Germline assignment: CDR1 GTSNPN and CDR2 SVGIG (reference sequence). V lost 5 bases and J 8 bases, leaving 27 bases between the germline ends. The CDR3 totals 16 residues. The CDR3 loop reads CAWGFFGAAPEVEAFF. The CDR3 DNA is TGTGCCTGGGGTTTTTTTGGGGCTGCCCCTGAGGTGGAAGCTTTCTTT.

The CDR3 region has the DNA TGTGCCAGTAGTATAGACCCCAGGGGGACAGGGCTGAACACTGAAGCTTTCTTT. This translates into CASSIDPRGTGLNTEAFF. The V gene is TRBV19, the J gene TRBJ1-1, with 9 positions matching TRBD1. This CDR3 has 18 amino acids. J gave up 0 bases and V 0 bases, and 8 bases lay outside the gene matches. Germline V gives CDR1 LNHDA, CDR2 SQIVND (reference sequence).

This clone was observed a few times. The chain recombines TRBV7-6 with TRBJ1-5; 7 nucleotides align to TRBD1. Germline V CDR1 and CDR2: SGHVS, FNYEAQ. Losses at the gene ends were 2 bases for V and 5 bases for J; bases not matched to a gene: 3. There are 14 residues in the CDR3. The CDR3 reads CASSLSQGDQPQHF. CDR3 bases: TGTGCCAGCAGCTTAAGCCAGGGGGATCAGCCCCAGCATTTT.

The chain recombines TRBV5-4 with TRBJ2-4, with a tentative D call TRBD2 (5 bases). With 4 bases removed from V and 0 bases from J, the gap between germline ends came to 14 bases. The CDR3 runs to 16 residues. Germline lookup yields CDR1 SGHNT and CDR2 YYREEE (reference sequence). In nucleotides, the CDR3 is TGTGCCAGCAGCCGTGACGGGGATCTAGCCAAAAACATTCAGTACTTC. This gives the protein CASSRDGDLAKNIQYF.

The chain combines TRBV13 with TRBJ2-2; weak D call: TRBD1 (6 bases). The CDR3 has 15 residues. V was shortened by 5 bases and J by 8 bases, with 18 bases between the two germline ends. CDR1 and CDR2 (germline): PRHDT, FYEKMQ (reference sequence). DNA of the CDR3: TGTGCCAGCAGCCCGGAAGGGGGACGAAGGGGGGAGCTGTTTTTT. It encodes CASSPEGGRRGELFF.

The genes are TRBV6-5 and TRBJ1-2, with 9 bases fitting TRBD1. The germline V gene encodes CDR1 MNHEY and CDR2 SVGAGI. There are 14 residues in the CDR3. V was pared by 6 bases and J by 7 bases, with 9 bases of the junction left unmatched. The chain's CDR3 is CASSLPQTGGGYTF. The CDR3 nucleotides are TGTGCCAGCAGCCTACCTCAGACAGGGGGTGGCTACACCTTC.

The gene calls are TRBV30 and TRBJ1-6; possibly TRBD1 for D (6 bases). CDR1 is GTSNPN, CDR2 SVGIG, per germline (reference sequence). V was shortened by 8 bases and J by 10 bases, with 15 bases between the two germline ends. The CDR3 sequence is 12 residues long. The CDR3, as DNA: TGTGCCCGAGATATGAGGGGGTCACCCCTCCACTTT. This translates into CARDMRGSPLHF.

The rearrangement joins TRBV7-2 to TRBJ1-6; unclear D gene. This CDR3 has 15 residues. Germline V CDR1 and CDR2: SGHTA, FQGNSA. V dropped 1 base and J dropped 10 bases, with 14 bases sitting between them. The CDR3 region has the DNA TGTGCCAGCAGCTTAGGGCCCCTCGTGAACTCACCCCTCCACTTT. Protein: CASSLGPLVNSPLHF.

CDR3 coding DNA: TGTGCCAGCAGTTTAACAGGGGGCACAACTAATGAAAAACTGTTTTTT. Translated: CASSLTGGTTNEKLFF. The V gene is TRBV28, the J gene TRBJ1-4, with 9 bases matching TRBD1. Germline trimming cut 2 bases from V and 0 bases from J; bases unmatched to any gene: 1. Germline V gene sequence: CDR1 MDHEN, CDR2 SYDVKM. The CDR3 is 16 amino acids. Full variable domain (rest looked up from reference TRBV28 and TRBJ1-4): DVKVTQSSRYLVKRTGEKVFLECVQDMDHENMFWYRQDPGLGLRLIYFSYDVKMKEKGDIPEGYSVSREKKERFSLILESASTNQTSMYLCASSLTGGTTNEKLFFGSGTQLSVL.

The chain joins TRBV7-2 to TRBJ2-2, with 8 bases fitting TRBD1. The CDR3 runs 15 residues. The junction had 9 bases not matched to a gene; V was cut back by 5 bases and J by 7 bases. The germline V gene encodes CDR1 SGHTA and CDR2 FQGNSA. The CDR3 DNA sequence: TGTGCCAGCAGCCAGAACCGACAGGGGCTCGGGGAGCTGTTTTTT. Protein sequence: CASSQNRQGLGELFF.

The chain carries TRBV3-1 (or the pseudogene TRBV3-2) and TRBJ2-4; 9 bases fit TRBD1. J was trimmed by 8 bases and V by 4 bases; bases with no gene match: 6. Germline CDR1 reads LGHDT; CDR2 reads YNNKEL (reference sequence). The CDR3 is made up of 14 amino acids. Written as DNA, the CDR3 is TGTGCCAGCAGCCGAGGGACAGGGTTCGACATTCAGTACTTC. Encoded protein: CASSRGTGFDIQYF.

The chain joins TRBV4-3 to TRBJ1-3; the D gene is possibly TRBD1 (6 bases). The V end lost 4 bases, the J end lost 0 bases, and 16 bases lay between the germline ends. Germline V lookup: CDR1 LGHNA, CDR2 YSLEER. The CDR3 is 17 amino acids. CDR3: CASSRDTGLLSGNTIYF. DNA of the CDR3: TGCGCCAGCAGCCGGGATACAGGGTTACTCTCTGGAAACACCATATATTTT.

The chain links TRBV28 to TRBJ1-5; D may be TRBD1 (6 bases). The V gene's germline CDR1 is MDHEN and CDR2 SYDVKM. The CDR3 loop spans 16 amino acids. V lost 5 bases to trimming and J lost 0 bases, with 14 bases between them. CDR3 residues: CASSLRQVYSNQPQHF. The CDR3 nucleotides are TGTGCCAGCAGTCTACGACAGGTCTATAGCAATCAGCCCCAGCATTTT.